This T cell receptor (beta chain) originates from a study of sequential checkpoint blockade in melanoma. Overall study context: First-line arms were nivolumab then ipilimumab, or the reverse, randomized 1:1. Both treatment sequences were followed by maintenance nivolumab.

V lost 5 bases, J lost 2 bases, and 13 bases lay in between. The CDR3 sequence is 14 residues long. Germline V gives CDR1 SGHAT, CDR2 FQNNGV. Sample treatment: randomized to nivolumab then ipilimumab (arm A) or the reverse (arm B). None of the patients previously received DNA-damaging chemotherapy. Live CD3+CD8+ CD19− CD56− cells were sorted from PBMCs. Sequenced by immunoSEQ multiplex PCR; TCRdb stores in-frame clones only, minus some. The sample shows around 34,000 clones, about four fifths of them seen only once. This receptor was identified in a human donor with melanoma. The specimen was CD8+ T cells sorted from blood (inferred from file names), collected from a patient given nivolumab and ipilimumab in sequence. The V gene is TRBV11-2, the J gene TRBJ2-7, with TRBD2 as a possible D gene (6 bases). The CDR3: CASSAGEAAYEQYF. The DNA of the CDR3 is TGTGCCAGCAGCGCCGGGGAGGCGGCCTACGAGCAGTACTTC.